The 3 T cell receptor beta chains in this list originate from one sample, sequenced in a study of a mutant IDH1 vaccine in newly diagnosed glioma. Time point of the sample: week 47, end of study. With topical imiquimod, each dose of the vaccine consisted of 300 ug of mutant IDH1 20-mer peptide. Method: immunoSEQ multiplex PCR; TCRdb's copy keeps in-frame clones and lacks some. The table has roughly 31,000 clones, 80% to 85% seen once. These TCRs' antigens remain unknown. Specimen: PBMCs, collected from a glioma patient whose treatment included an IDH1 peptide vaccine. These receptors were taken from a man younger than 40 with glioma.

The chain couples TRBV12-5 to TRBJ2-1, with D perhaps assigned TRBD1 or TRBD2 (6 bases each). The CDR3 totals 15 residues. Trimming took 1 base from V and 6 from J, leaving 13 bases between them. CDR1 is LGHNT and CDR2 is FRNRAP in the germline V gene. CDR3 region: CASGLGQGGLNEQFF. CDR3 bases: TGTGCTAGTGGTTTGGGACAAGGGGGACTCAATGAGCAGTTCTTC.

The V gene is TRBV5-1, the J gene TRBJ2-1, with 7 bases aligning to TRBD1. J lost 4 bases, V lost 1 base, and 2 bases had no gene match. This CDR3 spans 14 amino acids. Germline values: CDR1 SGHRS, CDR2 YFSETQ. CDR3 DNA sequence: TGCGCCAGCAGCTTGTTACAGGGGTACAATGAGCAGTTCTTC. It codes for CASSLLQGYNEQFF.

The rearrangement links TRBV27 to TRBJ2-1; 8 positions agree with TRBD1. V lost 3 bases and J lost 13; bases outside the gene matches: 11. CDR1 is MNHEY, CDR2 SMNVEV, per germline (reference sequence). The CDR3 covers 14 residues. The DNA of the CDR3 is TGTGCCAGCAGTTTTTCCGAGACAGGGGCCTCCCAGTTCTTC. This codes for CASSFSETGASQFF.